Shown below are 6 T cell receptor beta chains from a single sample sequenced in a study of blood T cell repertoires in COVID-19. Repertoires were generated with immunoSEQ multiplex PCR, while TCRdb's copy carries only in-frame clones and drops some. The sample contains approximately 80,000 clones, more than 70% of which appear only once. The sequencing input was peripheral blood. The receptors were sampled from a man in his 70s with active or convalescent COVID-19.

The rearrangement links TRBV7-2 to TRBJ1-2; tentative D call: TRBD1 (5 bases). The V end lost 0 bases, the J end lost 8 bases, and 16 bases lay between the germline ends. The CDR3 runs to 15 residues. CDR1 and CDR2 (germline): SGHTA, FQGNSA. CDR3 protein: CASSLALGLEGGYTF. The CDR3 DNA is TGTGCCAGCAGCTTAGCTTTGGGACTAGAGGGAGGCTACACCTTC.

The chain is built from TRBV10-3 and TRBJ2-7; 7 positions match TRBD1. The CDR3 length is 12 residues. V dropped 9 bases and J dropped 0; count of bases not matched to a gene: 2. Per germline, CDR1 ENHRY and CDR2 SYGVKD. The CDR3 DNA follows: TGTGCCATGGGACAGAGCTCCTACGAGCAGTACTTC. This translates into CAMGQSSYEQYF.

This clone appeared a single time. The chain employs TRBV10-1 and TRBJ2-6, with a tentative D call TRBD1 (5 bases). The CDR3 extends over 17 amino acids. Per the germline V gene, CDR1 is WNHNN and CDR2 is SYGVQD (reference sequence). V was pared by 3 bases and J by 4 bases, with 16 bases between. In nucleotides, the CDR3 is TGCGCCAGCAGTGATAGTGCCGTAGGGGCCGGGGCCAACGTCCTGACTTTC. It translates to CASSDSAVGAGANVLTF.

In DNA form, the CDR3 reads TGTGCCAGCAGCTTGGGGACAGGGGTGAACACTGAAGCTTTCTTT. This sequence encodes CASSLGTGVNTEAFF. The rearrangement joins TRBV5-6 to TRBJ1-1; 9 bases line up with TRBD1. Trimming at V came to 0 bases and at J to 0 bases, leaving 0 bases not matched to a gene. The CDR3 spans 15 residues. Looked up from germline, CDR1 is SGHDT and CDR2 is YYEEEE.

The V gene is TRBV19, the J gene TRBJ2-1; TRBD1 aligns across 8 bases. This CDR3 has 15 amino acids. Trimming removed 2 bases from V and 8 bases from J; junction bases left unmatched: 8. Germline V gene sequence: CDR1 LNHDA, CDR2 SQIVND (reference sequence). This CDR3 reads CASSISRQGLDEQFF. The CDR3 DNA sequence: TGTGCCAGTAGTATAAGTAGACAGGGGCTCGATGAGCAGTTCTTC.

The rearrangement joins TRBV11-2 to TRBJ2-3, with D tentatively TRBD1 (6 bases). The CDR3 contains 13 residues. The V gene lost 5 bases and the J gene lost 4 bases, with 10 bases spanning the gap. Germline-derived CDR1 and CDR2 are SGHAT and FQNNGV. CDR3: CASSPQGPDTQYF. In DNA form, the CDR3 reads TGTGCCAGCAGCCCCCAGGGGCCAGATACGCAGTATTTT.